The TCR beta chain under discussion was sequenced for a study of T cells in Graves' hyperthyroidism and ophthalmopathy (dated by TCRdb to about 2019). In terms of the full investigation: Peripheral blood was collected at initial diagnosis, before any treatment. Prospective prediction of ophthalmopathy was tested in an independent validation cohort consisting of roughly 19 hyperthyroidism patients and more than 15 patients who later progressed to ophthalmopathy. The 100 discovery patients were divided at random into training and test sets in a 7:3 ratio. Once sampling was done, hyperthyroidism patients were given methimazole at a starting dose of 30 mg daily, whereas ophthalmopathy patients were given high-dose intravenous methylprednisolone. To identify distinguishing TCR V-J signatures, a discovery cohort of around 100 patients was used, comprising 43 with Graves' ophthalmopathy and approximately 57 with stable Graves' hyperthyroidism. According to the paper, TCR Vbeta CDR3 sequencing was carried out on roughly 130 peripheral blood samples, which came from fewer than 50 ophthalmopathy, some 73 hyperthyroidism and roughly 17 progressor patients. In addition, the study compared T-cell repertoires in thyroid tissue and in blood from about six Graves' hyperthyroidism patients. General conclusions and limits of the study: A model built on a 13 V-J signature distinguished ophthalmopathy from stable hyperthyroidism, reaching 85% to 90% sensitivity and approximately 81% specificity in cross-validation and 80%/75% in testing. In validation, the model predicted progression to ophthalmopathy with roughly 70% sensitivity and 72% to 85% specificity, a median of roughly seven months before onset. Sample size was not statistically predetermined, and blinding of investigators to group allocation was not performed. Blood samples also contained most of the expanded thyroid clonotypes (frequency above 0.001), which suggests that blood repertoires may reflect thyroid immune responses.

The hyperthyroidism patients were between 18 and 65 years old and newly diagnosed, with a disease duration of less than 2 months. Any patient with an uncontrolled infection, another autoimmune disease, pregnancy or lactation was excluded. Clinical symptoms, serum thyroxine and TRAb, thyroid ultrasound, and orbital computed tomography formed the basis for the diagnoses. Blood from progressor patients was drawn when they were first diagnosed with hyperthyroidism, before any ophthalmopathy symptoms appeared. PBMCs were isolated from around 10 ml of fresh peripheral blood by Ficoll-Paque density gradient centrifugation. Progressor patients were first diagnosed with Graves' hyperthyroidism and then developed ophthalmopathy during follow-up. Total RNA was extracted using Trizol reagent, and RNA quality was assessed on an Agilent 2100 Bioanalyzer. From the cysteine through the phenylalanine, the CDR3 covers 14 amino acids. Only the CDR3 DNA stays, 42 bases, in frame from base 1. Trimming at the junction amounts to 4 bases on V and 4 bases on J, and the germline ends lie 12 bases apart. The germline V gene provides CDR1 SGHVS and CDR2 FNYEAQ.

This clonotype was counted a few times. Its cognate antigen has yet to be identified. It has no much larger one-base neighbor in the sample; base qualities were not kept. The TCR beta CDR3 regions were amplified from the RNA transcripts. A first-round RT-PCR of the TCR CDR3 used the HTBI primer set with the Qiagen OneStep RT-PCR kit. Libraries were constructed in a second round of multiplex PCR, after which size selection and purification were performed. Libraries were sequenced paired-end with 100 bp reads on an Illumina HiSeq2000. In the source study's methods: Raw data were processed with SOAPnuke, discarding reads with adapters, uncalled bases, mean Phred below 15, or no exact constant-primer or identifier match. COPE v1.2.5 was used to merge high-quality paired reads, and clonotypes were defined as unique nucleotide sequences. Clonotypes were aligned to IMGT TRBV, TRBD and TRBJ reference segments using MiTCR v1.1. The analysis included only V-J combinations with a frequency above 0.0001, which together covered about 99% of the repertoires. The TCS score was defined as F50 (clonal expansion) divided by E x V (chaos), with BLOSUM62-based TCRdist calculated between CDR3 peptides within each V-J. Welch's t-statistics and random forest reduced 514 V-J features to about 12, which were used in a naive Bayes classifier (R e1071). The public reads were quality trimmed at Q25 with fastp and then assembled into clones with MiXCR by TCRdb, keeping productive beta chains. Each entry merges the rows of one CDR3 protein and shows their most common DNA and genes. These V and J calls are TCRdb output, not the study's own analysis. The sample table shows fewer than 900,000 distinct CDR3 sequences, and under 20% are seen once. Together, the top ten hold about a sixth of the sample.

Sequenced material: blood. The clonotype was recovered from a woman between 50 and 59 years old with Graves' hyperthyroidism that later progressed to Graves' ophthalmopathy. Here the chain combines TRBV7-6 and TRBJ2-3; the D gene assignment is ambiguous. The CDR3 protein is CASSSDLTADTQYF. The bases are TGTGCCAGCAGCTCAGACCTTACGGCAGATACGCAGTATTTT.